This is a list of T cell receptor beta chains from one sample in a study of cytomegalovirus exposure and HLA in healthy donors. Clones were read by immunoSEQ multiplex PCR, and TCRdb kept only the in-frame ones, dropping some. The sample lists roughly 150,000 clones, about four fifths seen once, with approximately 5.5% in the top ten. Source material: PBMCs. These receptors all come from a man aged 30 to 45 in good health and CMV-seropositive. Both conserved end residues are part of each CDR3. The D gene is left open where the match is weak. The size of a clone is reported for some rows only, either as once, few or many, or as a class for expanded clones.

clone_size	v_call	d_call	j_call	cdr3_aa	cdr3_nt
NA	TRBV18	NA	TRBJ2-7	CASSVAAGDYEQYF	TGTGCCAGCTCAGTCGCGGCAGGGGATTACGAGCAGTACTTC
NA	TRBV7-8	NA	TRBJ2-1	CASSPREVSNEQFF	TGTGCCAGCAGCCCGAGGGAGGTTAGCAATGAGCAGTTCTTC
NA	TRBV4-1	TRBD1	TRBJ1-3	CASSQGTGGYTIYF	TGCGCCAGCAGCCAAGGAACAGGGGGGTACACCATATATTTT
once	TRBV11-2	NA	TRBJ1-4	CASSSLATDPSRQLFF	TGTGCCAGCAGCTCGTTGGCGACAGACCCAAGCCGGCAACTGTTTTTT
few	TRBV2	NA	TRBJ1-6	CASSIQEHSPLHF	TGTGCCAGCAGCATACAGGAGCATTCACCCCTCCACTTT
NA	TRBV5-4	TRBD2	TRBJ2-1	CASSPGTSGRNEQFF	TGTGCCAGCAGCCCGGGGACTAGCGGGAGAAATGAGCAGTTCTTC
NA	TRBV7-9	NA	TRBJ1-1	CASSLPGSLATEAFF	TGTGCCAGCAGCTTACCAGGAAGCCTCGCCACTGAAGCTTTCTTT
few	TRBV7-9	TRBD1	TRBJ1-1	CASSRTDRAGGEAEAFF	TGTGCCAGCAGCCGCACCGACAGGGCCGGGGGAGAGGCTGAAGCTTTCTTT
NA	TRBV2	TRBD2	TRBJ2-7	CASSLGLAGIQYF	TGTGCCAGCAGTTTGGGACTAGCGGGGATACAGTACTTC
NA	TRBV7-6	TRBD1	TRBJ1-5	CASSPETGISNQPQHF	TGTGCCAGCAGCCCCGAGACAGGGATTAGCAATCAGCCCCAGCATTTT
NA	TRBV7-6	NA	TRBJ2-7	CASSPGIAETYEQYF	TGTGCCAGCAGCCCCGGTATAGCGGAGACCTACGAGCAGTACTTC
NA	TRBV27	NA	TRBJ2-3	CASSLILVPDTQYF	TGTGCCAGCAGTTTAATCCTAGTTCCAGATACGCAGTATTTT
NA	TRBV7-8	TRBD2	TRBJ2-1	CASSSKGEGEQFF	TGTGCCAGCAGCTCAAAAGGGGAGGGTGAGCAGTTCTTC
NA	TRBV5-1	TRBD2	TRBJ2-7	CASSSQLASSSYEQYF	TGCGCCAGCAGCTCGCAACTAGCGTCGAGCTCCTACGAGCAGTACTTC
NA	TRBV2	TRBD2	TRBJ2-7	CASSEGGRAGYEQYF	TGTGCCAGCAGTGAGGGCGGGAGGGCCGGGTACGAGCAGTACTTC
NA	TRBV30	NA	TRBJ1-3	CAWSLNWRGNTIYF	TGTGCCTGGAGCCTTAATTGGAGGGGAAACACCATATATTTT
few	TRBV11-3	TRBD2	TRBJ2-7	CASSLDLAGATYEQYF	TGTGCCAGCAGCTTAGACTTAGCGGGGGCCACATACGAGCAGTACTTC
NA	TRBV14	NA	TRBJ1-1	CASSQDPVRRPSKAFF	TGTGCCAGCAGCCAAGATCCGGTTCGGAGACCGAGCAAAGCTTTCTTT
NA	TRBV7-2	TRBD2	TRBJ2-5	CASSYKAGGLGETQYF	TGTGCCAGCAGCTATAAAGCGGGGGGGCTCGGCGAGACCCAGTACTTC
NA	TRBV11-2	NA	TRBJ2-1	CASSLGQRKGGEQFF	TGTGCCAGCAGCTTAGGACAGCGGAAGGGAGGTGAGCAGTTCTTC
NA	TRBV5-4	TRBD1	TRBJ2-7	CASSLIQGAHEQYF	TGTGCCAGCAGCTTGATACAGGGGGCCCACGAGCAGTACTTC
NA	TRBV30	TRBD1	TRBJ1-4	CAWSVGQGNEKLFF	TGTGCCTGGAGTGTGGGACAGGGGAATGAAAAACTGTTTTTT
NA	TRBV25-1	TRBD1	TRBJ1-2	CASSDTGQGARGYTF	TGTGCCAGCAGTGATACCGGGCAGGGGGCGAGAGGCTACACCTTC
NA	TRBV7-2	TRBD2	TRBJ2-5	CASSLTSGQETQYF	TGTGCCAGCAGCTTAACTAGCGGACAAGAGACCCAGTACTTC
once	TRBV30	NA	TRBJ2-5	CACSDRGAPPGRETQYF	TGTGCCTGTTCCGACCGGGGGGCCCCACCAGGTCGAGAGACCCAGTACTTC
NA	TRBV13	NA	TRBJ1-1	CASSARGYTEAFF	TGTGCCAGCAGCGCCCGGGGGTACACTGAAGCTTTCTTT
NA	TRBV6-5	NA	TRBJ1-5	CASSLGVQPQHF	TGTGCCAGCAGTTTAGGGGTTCAGCCCCAGCATTTT
NA	TRBV5-5	NA	TRBJ2-2	CASSLASAGELFF	TGTGCCAGCAGCTTGGCTAGCGCCGGGGAGCTGTTTTTT
NA	TRBV19	TRBD1	TRBJ1-5	CASSIVWTGGQPQHF	TGTGCCAGTAGTATTGTTTGGACAGGGGGTCAGCCCCAGCATTTT
NA	TRBV5-4	NA	TRBJ1-4	CASSDQGLNEKLFF	TGTGCCAGCAGCGACCAGGGACTTAATGAAAAACTGTTTTTT
NA	TRBV27	NA	TRBJ2-7	CASSLRFRASYEQYF	TGTGCCAGCAGTTTACGCTTCAGGGCGTCCTACGAGCAGTACTTC
NA	TRBV28	NA	TRBJ1-4	CASSLRTAANEKLFF	TGTGCCAGCAGTTTACGGACAGCGGCCAATGAAAAACTGTTTTTT
NA	TRBV23-1	NA	TRBJ2-4	CASSQDRKNIQYF	TGCGCCAGCAGTCAAGACAGAAAAAACATTCAGTACTTC
NA	TRBV19	TRBD1	TRBJ1-2	CASLRTGGAYGYTF	TGTGCCAGTCTCCGGACAGGGGGCGCCTATGGCTACACCTTC
once	TRBV7-8	TRBD2	TRBJ2-1	CASSLSGGGSYNEQFF	TGTGCCAGCAGCTTATCGGGAGGGGGCTCCTACAATGAGCAGTTCTTC
NA	TRBV4-2	NA	TRBJ1-4	CASSQEPPRPLTNEKLFF	TGTGCCAGCAGCCAAGAACCCCCGAGGCCTTTAACTAATGAAAAACTGTTTTTT
NA	TRBV4-2	TRBD1	TRBJ2-7	CASSDTGAPKREQYF	TGTGCCAGCAGTGACACAGGGGCCCCTAAACGCGAGCAGTACTTC
NA	TRBV7-2	TRBD2	TRBJ2-6	CASKRGFSSGANGLTF	TGTGCCAGCAAGCGGGGTTTTAGCTCTGGGGCCAACGGCCTGACTTTC
NA	TRBV25-1	TRBD1	TRBJ2-3	CASSGGTGSGTDTQYF	TGTGCCAGCAGTGGCGGGACAGGTTCAGGGACAGATACGCAGTATTTT
NA	TRBV11-2	NA	TRBJ2-2	CASSLVRRRGMNTGELFF	TGTGCCAGCAGCTTAGTCCGTAGGCGGGGCATGAACACCGGGGAGCTGTTTTTT
NA	TRBV7-2	NA	TRBJ2-2	CASSLGRGGELFF	TGTGCCAGCAGCTTAGGACGGGGCGGGGAGCTGTTTTTT
NA	TRBV7-2	TRBD1	TRBJ2-7	CASSLAQTGSYEQYF	TGTGCCAGCAGCTTAGCTCAGACAGGGTCCTACGAGCAGTACTTC
NA	TRBV18	NA	TRBJ1-1	CASSPQLAGGNTEAFF	TGTGCCAGCTCACCGCAACTGGCCGGGGGGAACACTGAAGCTTTCTTT
NA	TRBV19	NA	TRBJ2-3	CASSIQGGDTQYF	TGTGCCAGTAGTATTCAGGGAGGAGATACGCAGTATTTT
NA	TRBV2	TRBD2	TRBJ2-1	CASTQGGGNEQFF	TGTGCCAGCACCCAGGGCGGGGGGAATGAGCAGTTCTTC
NA	TRBV6-6	TRBD1	TRBJ2-5	CASSDRDRGRETQYF	TGTGCCAGCAGCGACCGGGACAGGGGGCGGGAGACCCAGTACTTC
NA	TRBV5-6	NA	TRBJ1-1	CASSFGQGQGTEAFF	TGTGCCAGCAGCTTTGGTCAGGGGCAAGGCACTGAAGCTTTCTTT
NA	TRBV10-2	NA	TRBJ1-2	CASRPAGNYGYTF	TGCGCCAGCCGTCCGGCGGGAAACTATGGCTACACCTTC
NA	TRBV18	NA	TRBJ1-5	CASSPGGRGTGNQPQHF	TGTGCCAGCTCACCGGGAGGAAGGGGTACGGGCAATCAGCCCCAGCATTTT
NA	TRBV5-4	NA	TRBJ2-3	CASSFGSTDTQYF	TGTGCCAGCAGCTTTGGCAGCACAGATACGCAGTATTTT
NA	TRBV5-1	NA	TRBJ1-4	CASSLGGGKSYEKLFF	TGCGCCAGCAGCTTGGGTGGAGGAAAATCGTATGAAAAACTGTTTTTT
NA	TRBV5-1	NA	TRBJ1-6	CASSSRQADSPLHF	TGCGCCAGCAGCTCCCGACAGGCGGATTCACCCCTCCACTTT
NA	TRBV4-1	TRBD1	TRBJ1-2	CASSDPPTGGNYGYTF	TGCGCCAGCAGCGATCCTCCGACAGGGGGCAACTATGGCTACACCTTC
NA	TRBV28	NA	TRBJ1-4	CASSWGLPNEKLFF	TGTGCCAGCAGTTGGGGACTACCTAATGAAAAACTGTTTTTT
NA	TRBV5-1	NA	TRBJ2-2	CASTPGGTNTGELFF	TGCGCCAGCACCCCCGGAGGCACGAACACCGGGGAGCTGTTTTTT